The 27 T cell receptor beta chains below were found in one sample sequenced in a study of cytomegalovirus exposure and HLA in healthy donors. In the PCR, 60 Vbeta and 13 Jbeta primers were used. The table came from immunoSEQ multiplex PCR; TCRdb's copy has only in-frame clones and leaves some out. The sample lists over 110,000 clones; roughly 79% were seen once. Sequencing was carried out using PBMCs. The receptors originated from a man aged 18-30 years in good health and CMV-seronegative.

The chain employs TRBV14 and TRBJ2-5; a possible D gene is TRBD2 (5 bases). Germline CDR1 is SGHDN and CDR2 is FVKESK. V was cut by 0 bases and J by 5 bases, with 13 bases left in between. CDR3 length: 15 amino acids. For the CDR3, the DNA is TGTGCCAGCAGCCAAGATACTAGTAAAAGGGAGACCCAGTACTTC. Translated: CASSQDTSKRETQYF.

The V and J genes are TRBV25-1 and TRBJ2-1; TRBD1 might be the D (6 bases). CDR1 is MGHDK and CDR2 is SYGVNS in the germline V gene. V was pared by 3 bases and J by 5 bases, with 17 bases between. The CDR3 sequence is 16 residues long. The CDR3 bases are TGTGCCAGCAGTGACTTGGGACAACCTCTGCACAATGAGCAGTTCTTC. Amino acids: CASSDLGQPLHNEQFF.

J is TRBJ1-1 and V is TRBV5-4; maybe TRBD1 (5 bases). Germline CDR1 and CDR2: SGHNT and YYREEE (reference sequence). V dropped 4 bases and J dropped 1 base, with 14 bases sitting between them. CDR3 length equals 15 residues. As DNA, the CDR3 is TGTGCCAGCAGCCCCGGGGGTGGAGAGAACACTGAAGCTTTCTTT. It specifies CASSPGGGENTEAFF. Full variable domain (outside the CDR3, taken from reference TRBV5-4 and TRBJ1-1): ETGVTQSPTHLIKTRGQQVTLRCSSQSGHNTVSWYQQALGQGPQFIFQYYREEENGRGNFPPRFSGLQFPNYSSELNVNALELDDSALYLCASSPGGGENTEAFFGQGTRLTVV.

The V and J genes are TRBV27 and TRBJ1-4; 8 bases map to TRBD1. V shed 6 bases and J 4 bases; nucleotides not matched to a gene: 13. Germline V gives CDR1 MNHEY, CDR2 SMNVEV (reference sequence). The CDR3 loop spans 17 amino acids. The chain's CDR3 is CASRSTRKQGGNEKLFF. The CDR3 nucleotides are TGTGCCAGCAGATCCACGAGAAAACAGGGGGGTAATGAAAAACTGTTTTTT.

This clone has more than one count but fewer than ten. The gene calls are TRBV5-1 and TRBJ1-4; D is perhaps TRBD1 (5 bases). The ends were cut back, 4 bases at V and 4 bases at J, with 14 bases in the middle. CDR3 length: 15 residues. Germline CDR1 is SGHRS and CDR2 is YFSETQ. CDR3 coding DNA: TGCGCCAGCAGCACAGACAGCTATCTTAATGAAAAACTGTTTTTT. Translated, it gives CASSTDSYLNEKLFF. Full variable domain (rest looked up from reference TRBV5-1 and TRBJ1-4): KAGVTQTPRYLIKTRGQQVTLSCSPISGHRSVSWYQQTPGQGLQFLFEYFSETQRNKGNFPGRFSGRQFSNSRSEMNVSTLELGDSALYLCASSTDSYLNEKLFFGSGTQLSVL.

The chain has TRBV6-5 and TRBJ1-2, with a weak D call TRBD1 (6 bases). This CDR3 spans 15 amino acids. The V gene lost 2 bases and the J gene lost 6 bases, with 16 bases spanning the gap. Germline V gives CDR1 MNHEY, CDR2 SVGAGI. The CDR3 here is CASSYGQGSENGYTF. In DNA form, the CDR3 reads TGTGCCAGCAGTTACGGGCAGGGGTCCGAGAATGGCTACACCTTC.

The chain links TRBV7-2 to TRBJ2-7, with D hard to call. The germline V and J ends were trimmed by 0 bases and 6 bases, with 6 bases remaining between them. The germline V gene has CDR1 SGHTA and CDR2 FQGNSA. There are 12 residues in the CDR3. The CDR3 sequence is CASSLAMSEQYF. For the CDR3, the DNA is TGTGCCAGCAGCTTAGCGATGAGCGAGCAGTACTTC. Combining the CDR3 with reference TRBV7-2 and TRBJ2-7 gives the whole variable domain GAGVSQSPSNKVTEKGKDVELRCDPISGHTALYWYRQSLGQGLEFLIYFQGNSAPDKSGLPSDRFSAERTGGSVSTLTIQRTQQEDSAVYLCASSLAMSEQYFGPGTRLTVT.

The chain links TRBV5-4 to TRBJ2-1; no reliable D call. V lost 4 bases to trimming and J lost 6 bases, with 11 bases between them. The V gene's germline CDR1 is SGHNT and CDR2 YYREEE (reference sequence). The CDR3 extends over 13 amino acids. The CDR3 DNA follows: TGTGCCAGCAGCCGGTCCCCCTCCAATGAGCAGTTCTTC. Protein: CASSRSPSNEQFF.

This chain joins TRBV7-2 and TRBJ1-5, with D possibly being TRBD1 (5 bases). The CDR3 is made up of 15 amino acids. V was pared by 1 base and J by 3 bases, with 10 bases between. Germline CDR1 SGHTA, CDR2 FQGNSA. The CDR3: CASSLGGVNNQPQHF. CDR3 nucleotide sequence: TGTGCCAGCAGCTTAGGGGGGGTGAACAATCAGCCCCAGCATTTT.

The CDR3: CAVRTGLNTEAFF. The CDR3 DNA reads TGTGCCGTCCGTACAGGACTGAACACTGAAGCTTTCTTT. J is TRBJ1-1 and V is TRBV6-6; D may be TRBD1 (5 bases). The CDR3 is 13 amino acids. Per the germline V gene, CDR1 is MNHNY and CDR2 is SVGAGI (reference sequence). The germline V and J ends were trimmed by 11 bases and 0 bases, with 13 bases remaining between them.

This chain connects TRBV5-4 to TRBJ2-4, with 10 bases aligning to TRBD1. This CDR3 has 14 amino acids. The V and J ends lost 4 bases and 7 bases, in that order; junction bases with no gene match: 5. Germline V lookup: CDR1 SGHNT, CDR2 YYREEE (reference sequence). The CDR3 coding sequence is TGTGCCAGCAGCGCCACGGGACAGGGGAACATTCAGTACTTC. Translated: CASSATGQGNIQYF.

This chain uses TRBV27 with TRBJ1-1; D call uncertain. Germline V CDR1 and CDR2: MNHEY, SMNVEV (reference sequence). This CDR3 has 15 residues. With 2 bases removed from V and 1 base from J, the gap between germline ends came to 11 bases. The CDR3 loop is CASSLTSPRNTEAFF. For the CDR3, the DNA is TGTGCCAGCAGTTTAACGTCCCCTAGGAACACTGAAGCTTTCTTT.

The CDR3 nucleotides are TGTGCCAGCAAAGGGACTAGCGGATCCTACGAGCAGTACTTC. This codes for CASKGTSGSYEQYF. The chain joins TRBV27 to TRBJ2-7; 11 bases agree with TRBD2. The trim removed 7 bases at V and 1 base at J, leaving 3 bases unmatched. This CDR3 is built from 14 residues. From germline, CDR1 is MNHEY and CDR2 SMNVEV (reference sequence).

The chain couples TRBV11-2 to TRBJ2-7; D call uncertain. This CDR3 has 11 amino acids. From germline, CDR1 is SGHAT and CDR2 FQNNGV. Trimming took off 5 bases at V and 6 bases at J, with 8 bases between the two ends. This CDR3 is CASSPWPEQYF. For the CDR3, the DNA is TGTGCCAGCAGCCCCTGGCCCGAGCAGTACTTC.

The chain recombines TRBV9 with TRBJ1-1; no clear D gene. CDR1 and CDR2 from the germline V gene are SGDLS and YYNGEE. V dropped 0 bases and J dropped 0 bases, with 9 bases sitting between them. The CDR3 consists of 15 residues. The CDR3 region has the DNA TGTGCCAGCAGCGTAGGGAGCTTCATGAACACTGAAGCTTTCTTT. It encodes CASSVGSFMNTEAFF.

The CDR3: CASSLGRWGRGYTF. CDR3 DNA: TGTGCCAGCAGCTTAGGACGATGGGGGCGCGGCTACACCTTC. The chain is built from TRBV7-2 and TRBJ1-2; maybe TRBD1 (6 bases). The CDR3 is 14 residues long. Germline assignment: CDR1 SGHTA and CDR2 FQGNSA. V was pared by 1 base and J by 8 bases, with 14 bases between.

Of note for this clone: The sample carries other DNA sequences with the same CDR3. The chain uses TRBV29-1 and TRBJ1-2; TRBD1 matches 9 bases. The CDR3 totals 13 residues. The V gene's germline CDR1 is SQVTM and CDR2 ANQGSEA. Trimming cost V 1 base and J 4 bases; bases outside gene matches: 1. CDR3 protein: CSVEVGQGYGYTF. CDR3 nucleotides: TGCAGCGTTGAAGTGGGACAGGGCTATGGCTACACCTTC.

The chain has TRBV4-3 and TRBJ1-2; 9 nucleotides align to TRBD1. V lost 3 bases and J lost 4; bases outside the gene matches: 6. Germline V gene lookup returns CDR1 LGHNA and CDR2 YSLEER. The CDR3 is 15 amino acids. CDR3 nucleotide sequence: TGCGCCAGCAGCCAGGCTACAGGGGGCGCCTATGGCTACACCTTC. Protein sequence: CASSQATGGAYGYTF.

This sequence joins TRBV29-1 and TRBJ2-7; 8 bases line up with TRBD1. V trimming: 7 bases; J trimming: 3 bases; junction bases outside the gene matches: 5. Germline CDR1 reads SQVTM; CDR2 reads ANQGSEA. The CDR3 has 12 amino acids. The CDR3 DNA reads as TGCAGCGGTATGACAGGGGTCTACGAGCAGTACTTC. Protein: CSGMTGVYEQYF.

The CDR3 is CASKPGTGAHSPLHF. For the CDR3, the DNA is TGTGCCAGCAAACCGGGGACAGGGGCCCATTCACCCCTCCACTTT. The rearrangement joins TRBV19 to TRBJ1-6, with TRBD1 identical over 10 bases. The CDR3 sequence is 15 residues long. V lost 9 bases and J lost 8; bases outside the gene matches: 10. Germline values: CDR1 LNHDA, CDR2 SQIVND (reference sequence).

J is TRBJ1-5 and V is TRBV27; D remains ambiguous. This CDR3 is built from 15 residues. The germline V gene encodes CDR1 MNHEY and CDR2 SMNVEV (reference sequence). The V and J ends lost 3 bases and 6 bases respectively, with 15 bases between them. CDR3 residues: CASSLGGKFGQPQHF. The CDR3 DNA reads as TGTGCCAGCAGTTTGGGAGGGAAATTTGGTCAGCCCCAGCATTTT.

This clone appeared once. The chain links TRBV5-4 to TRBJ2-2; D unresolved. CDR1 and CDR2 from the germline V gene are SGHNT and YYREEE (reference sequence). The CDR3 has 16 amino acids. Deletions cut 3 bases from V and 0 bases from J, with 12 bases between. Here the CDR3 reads CASSSRSGANTGELFF. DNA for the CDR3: TGTGCCAGCAGCTCAAGGTCAGGTGCGAACACCGGGGAGCTGTTTTTT.

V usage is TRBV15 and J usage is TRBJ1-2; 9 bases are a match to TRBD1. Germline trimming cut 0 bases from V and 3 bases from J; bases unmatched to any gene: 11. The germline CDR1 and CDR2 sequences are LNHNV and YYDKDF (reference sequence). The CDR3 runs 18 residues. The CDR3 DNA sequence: TGTGCCACCAGCAGAGATCGACAGGGGGTAGCGGGTTACTATGGCTACACCTTC. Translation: CATSRDRQGVAGYYGYTF.

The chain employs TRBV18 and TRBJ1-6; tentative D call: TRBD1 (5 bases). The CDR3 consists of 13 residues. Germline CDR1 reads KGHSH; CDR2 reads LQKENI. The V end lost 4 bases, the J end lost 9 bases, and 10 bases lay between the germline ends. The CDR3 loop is CASSRQGGSPLHF. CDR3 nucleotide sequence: TGTGCCAGCTCACGGCAGGGCGGTTCACCCCTCCACTTT. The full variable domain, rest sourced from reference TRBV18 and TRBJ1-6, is NAGVMQNPRHLVRRRGQEARLRCSPMKGHSHVYWYRQLPEEGLKFMVYLQKENIIDESGMPKERFSAEFPKEGPSILRIQQVVRGDSAAYFCASSRQGGSPLHFGNGTRLTVT.

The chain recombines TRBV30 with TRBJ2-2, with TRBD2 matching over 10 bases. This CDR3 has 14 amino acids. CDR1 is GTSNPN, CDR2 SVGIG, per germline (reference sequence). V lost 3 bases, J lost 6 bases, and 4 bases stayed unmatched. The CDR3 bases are TGTGCCTGGAGACTAGCGGGGTGGGCCGGGGAGCTGTTTTTT. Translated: CAWRLAGWAGELFF.

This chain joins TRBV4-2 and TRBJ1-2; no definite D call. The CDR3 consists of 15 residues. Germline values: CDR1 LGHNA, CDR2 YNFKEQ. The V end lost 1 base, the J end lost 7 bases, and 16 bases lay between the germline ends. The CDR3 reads CASSQGLDSRRGYTF. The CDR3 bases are TGTGCCAGCAGCCAAGGACTGGACTCGAGGCGTGGCTACACCTTC.

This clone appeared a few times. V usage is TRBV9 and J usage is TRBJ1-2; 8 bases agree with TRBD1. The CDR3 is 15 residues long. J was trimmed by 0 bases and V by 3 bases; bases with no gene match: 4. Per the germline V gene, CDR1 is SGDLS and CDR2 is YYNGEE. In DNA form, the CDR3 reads TGTGCCAGCAGCGCCGGGGGACAGGCTAACTATGGCTACACCTTC. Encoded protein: CASSAGGQANYGYTF.